Sequencing of this T cell receptor (beta chain) was carried out in a study of identical twins. V lost 4 bases and J 7 bases, leaving 19 bases between the germline ends. CDR1 is MNHEY, CDR2 SVGAGI, per germline. The CDR3 has 15 amino acids. TCRdb itself ran the 5' RACE reads through MiXCR, one entry per CDR3 protein. This sample carries over 500,000 distinct CDR3 sequences, roughly a fifth of them seen once, and the ten largest clones take about 0.91%. This sample also appeared in a second study, on T cells expressing NK-cell markers.

Sequencing was carried out using CD4+ T cells sorted from blood. The chain uses TRBV6-5 and TRBJ1-1; D gene ambiguous. This receptor was obtained from a woman aged 18-29 years in good health. CDR3 sequence: CASSSSQRRLDEAFF. In nucleotides, the CDR3 is TGTGCCAGCAGTTCCTCCCAGCGGAGGTTGGATGAAGCTTTCTTT.